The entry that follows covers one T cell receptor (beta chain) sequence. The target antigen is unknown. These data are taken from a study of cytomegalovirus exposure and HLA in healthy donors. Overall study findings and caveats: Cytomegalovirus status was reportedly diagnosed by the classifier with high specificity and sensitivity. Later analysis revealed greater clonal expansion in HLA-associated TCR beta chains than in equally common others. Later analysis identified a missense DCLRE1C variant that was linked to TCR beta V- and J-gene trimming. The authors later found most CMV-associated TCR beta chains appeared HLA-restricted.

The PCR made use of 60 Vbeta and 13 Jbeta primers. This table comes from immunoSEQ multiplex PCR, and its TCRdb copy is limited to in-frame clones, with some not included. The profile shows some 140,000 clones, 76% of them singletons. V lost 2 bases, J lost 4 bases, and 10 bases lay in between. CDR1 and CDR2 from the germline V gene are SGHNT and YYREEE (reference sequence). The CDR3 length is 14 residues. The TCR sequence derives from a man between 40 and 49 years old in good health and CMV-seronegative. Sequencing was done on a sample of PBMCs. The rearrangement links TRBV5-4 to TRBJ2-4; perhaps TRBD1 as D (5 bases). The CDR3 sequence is CASSFLDRKNIQYF. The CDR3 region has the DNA TGTGCCAGCAGCTTTCTTGACAGAAAAAACATTCAGTACTTC.